This record looks at one T cell receptor (beta chain) sequence and its context. Its cognate antigen has yet to be identified. Per-base quality was not reported, and no clone a single base away is much larger than it. This specimen comes from a study of identifying expanded T cells in peripheral blood (dated by TCRdb to the late 2010s). For the wider study: Technical replicates were generated by sequencing separate aliquots of the same genomic DNA pool, with four replicates compared pairwise.

Including cysteine and phenylalanine, the CDR3 has 17 amino acids. Kept here is only the CDR3 DNA, which spans 51 bases and is read in frame from base 1. From V the trimming removes 0 bases and from J it removes 0 bases, while the gene matches leave 6 bases of the junction unaccounted for. The germline V gene encodes CDR1 SGDLS and CDR2 YYNGEE. The study at large found these results: Approximately 1.2 differentially abundant clones were flagged by the binomial model between technical replicates, whereas about 16 and 20 were flagged over approximately two weeks and four weeks, respectively. The authors expected that over much longer intervals, such as months to years, biological variance in healthy repertoires might increase even further. Variance in clone template counts between approximately two-week samples significantly increased with total template count across all healthy donors. The beta-binomial model significantly reduced the number of clones called differentially abundant and the false-positive rate across all healthy-donor time intervals.

During the collection period, no infections or other immune events were recorded for the healthy donors. Time-dependent variance in a beta-binomial model of T-cell clone differential abundance was calibrated using healthy-donor blood repertoires as a training cohort. There were roughly 10 healthy donors in the training cohort, of whom 3 were female and 7 were male. On average the donors were approximately 40 years old, and their ages spanned roughly 29 to 64 years. Obtained from a commercial supplier, whole blood was collected from each healthy donor at three time points set around two weeks apart. For immunosequencing, genomic DNA was extracted from whole blood that had not been sorted. The immunoSEQ Assay, which uses bias-controlled multiplex PCR amplification of genomic DNA, was used to profile TCRbeta CDR3 regions. From the authors' description of their analysis: The absolute abundance of each unique TCRbeta CDR3 region was quantified after sequences were collapsed and filtered. Differential abundance was tested with two models: a binomial (Fisher-equivalent) model and a beta-binomial model that adds time-dependent variance fitted from healthy donors. Any clone with fewer than 5 combined templates was excluded, and a clone was called differentially abundant if its Benjamini-Hochberg FDR was below 0.01. Beta-binomial variance was modeled as a function of total template count across the two samples using the form v = (b*log(k)+a)^2. TCRdb obtained this table from immuneACCESS and retained in-frame rearrangements with V and J assigned. These tables miss some clones; where compared with another copy, unresolved V genes account for less than half of the shortfall, and the remainder is unexplained. The DNA was the basis for D and trimming; V, J and clone size are from that table. The sample yields roughly 120,000 clones; 88% were counted once. The top ten constitute around 8.3% of the sample.

The chain is encoded by TRBV9 joined to TRBJ2-3; TRBD2 agrees with 8 junctional bases. The TCR originated in a person aged 18 to 70 in good health. Sequenced material: blood. The DNA sequence follows: TGTGCCAGCAGCGTAGTGGCTAGCGGGTATAGCACAGATACGCAGTATTTT. It codes for CASSVVASGYSTDTQYF.